This T cell receptor beta chain was found in a study of blood T cell repertoires in COVID-19. Study at large: Sites in the United States, Italy and Spain provided acute and convalescent COVID-19 samples. In each case, the material was cDNA or gDNA derived from T cells, B-cell-depleted T cells, or PBMCs.

Clones were read by immunoSEQ multiplex PCR, and TCRdb kept only the in-frame ones, dropping some. This table has under 150,000 clones, more than 65% appearing once. V was clipped by 5 bases and J by 2 bases, with 10 bases between them. There are 14 residues in the CDR3. The germline V gene encodes CDR1 MDHEN and CDR2 SYDVKM. Input material: peripheral blood. J is TRBJ1-3 and V is TRBV28; tentatively, D is TRBD1 (6 bases). This TCR was recovered from a man in his 60s with acute or convalescent COVID-19. The CDR3 loop is CASSRRGAGNTIYF. The CDR3 DNA sequence: TGTGCCAGCAGTCGCAGGGGTGCTGGAAACACCATATATTTT.